These 14 T cell receptor beta chains were sequenced from one sample in a study of OX40 agonist ivuxolimab in advanced cancers. The protocol was immunoSEQ multiplex PCR, while the TCRdb copy is restricted to in-frame clones and leaves out a portion. The data contain roughly 86,000 clones, roughly nine tenths of them seen just once; the ten biggest clones take up approximately 2.9%. The specimen was CD4+ or CD8+ T cells sorted from blood, collected in a trial of the OX40 agonist ivuxolimab. The receptors originated from an adult with an advanced solid tumor such as melanoma, head and neck, liver or kidney cancer.

The rearrangement uses TRBV5-1 and TRBJ1-1, with 7 bases matching TRBD1. The germline V gene encodes CDR1 SGHRS and CDR2 YFSETQ. The CDR3 runs to 21 residues. V shed 2 bases, J shed 5 bases, and the junction held 27 bases outside the gene matches. The CDR3 DNA follows: TGCGCCAGCAGCTTAGGACTGGGGACAGCCACAGGGATGTGGCGTGGAACTGAAGCTTTCTTT. This codes for CASSLGLGTATGMWRGTEAFF.

The chain carries TRBV2 and TRBJ2-1; 8 bases align to TRBD2. The CDR3 is 14 residues long. The ends lost 6 bases at V and 5 bases at J; junction bases unmatched: 6. CDR1 and CDR2 from the germline V gene are SNHLY and FYNNEI. The DNA for the CDR3 is TGTGCCAGCAGGTTGACTAGCGCCCACAATGAGCAGTTCTTC. It specifies CASRLTSAHNEQFF.

This clone was detected once. The CDR3 protein is CASSHSLGQPQETQYF. DNA for the CDR3: TGTGCCAGCAGCCATTCTTTGGGGCAGCCCCAAGAGACCCAGTACTTC. The V call is TRBV7-9, the J call TRBJ2-5, with D perhaps TRBD1 (5 bases). The CDR3 spans 16 residues. The germline CDR1 and CDR2 sequences are SEHNR and FQNEAQ (reference sequence). The V end lost 5 bases, the J end lost 1 base, and 17 bases lay between the germline ends.

The genes are TRBV6-1 and TRBJ2-7; D is possibly TRBD2 (6 bases). This CDR3 is built from 11 residues. From germline, CDR1 is MNHNS and CDR2 SASEGT. Trimming removed 6 bases at V and 6 bases at J, with 9 bases between. This CDR3 reads CASSAGGEQYF. CDR3 bases: TGTGCCAGCAGCGCCGGGGGCGAGCAGTACTTC.

The sample holds one count of this clone. The chain links TRBV5-1 to TRBJ2-7, with D perhaps being TRBD1 or TRBD2 (5 bases each). Germline V gene sequence: CDR1 SGHRS, CDR2 YFSETQ. Trimming pared 4 bases from V and 7 bases from J, leaving 18 bases between. This CDR3 comprises 14 residues. CDR3 sequence: CASSIRDQTGEQYF. The DNA of the CDR3 is TGCGCCAGCAGCATCCGGGACCAAACTGGAGAGCAGTACTTC.

This clone came up a few times. The rearrangement uses TRBV7-9 and TRBJ1-3; D remains ambiguous. This CDR3 has 16 residues. Trimming removed 3 bases from V and 2 bases from J, with 14 bases in between. Germline CDR1 SEHNR, CDR2 FQNEAQ (reference sequence). CDR3 DNA sequence: TGTGCCAGCAGCTTGGAGATCGGCGGGACTGGAAACACCATATATTTT. It is translated as CASSLEIGGTGNTIYF.

The chain recombines TRBV5-1 with TRBJ1-4, with D unresolved. The CDR3 runs 15 residues. Germline CDR1 reads SGHRS; CDR2 reads YFSETQ. The V gene lost 0 bases and the J gene lost 1 base, with 7 bases spanning the gap. The DNA for the CDR3 is TGCGCCAGCAGCTTGGGGGGAGTAACTAATGAAAAACTGTTTTTT. This codes for CASSLGGVTNEKLFF.

The rearrangement links TRBV10-2 to TRBJ1-6; 9 nucleotides align to TRBD1. The germline V gene has CDR1 WSHSY and CDR2 SAAADI. There are 17 residues in the CDR3. Trimming cost V 7 bases and J 7 bases; bases outside gene matches: 14. The CDR3 loop is CASNEPGQGGENSPLHF. In DNA, the CDR3 is TGCGCCAGCAACGAACCGGGACAGGGAGGGGAGAATTCACCCCTCCACTTT.

The chain joins TRBV21-1 to TRBJ2-4; the table's D call, TRBD2, was not checked against the DNA. TRBV21-1 is a pseudogene locus. The CDR3 is made up of 17 amino acids. As DNA, the CDR3 is TGTGCCAGCAGCGAGGGCAGGAGGATCTTAGCCAAAAACATTCAGTACTTC. Its translation is CASSEGRRILAKNIQYF.

V is TRBV30 and J is TRBJ2-1; D is perhaps TRBD2 (6 bases). Germline V gives CDR1 GTSNPN, CDR2 SVGIG (reference sequence). V was pared by 0 bases and J by 6 bases, with 24 bases between. The CDR3 loop spans 18 amino acids. In DNA form, the CDR3 reads TGTGCCTGGAGTGTATTTCCCTTCGGAGCCCGGAGGGGCAATGAGCAGTTCTTC. Its translation: CAWSVFPFGARRGNEQFF.

CDR3 nucleotides: TGTGCCAGCAGTATATACAGGAATGAAGCTTTCTTT. Its protein is CASSIYRNEAFF. The rearrangement joins TRBV28 to TRBJ1-1; tentatively, D is TRBD1 (5 bases). Germline loops: CDR1 MDHEN, CDR2 SYDVKM. V was clipped by 5 bases and J by 7 bases, with 11 bases between them. The CDR3 loop spans 12 amino acids.

The chain is built from TRBV7-9 and TRBJ2-5; D call uncertain. The germline V gene has CDR1 SEHNR and CDR2 FQNEAQ (reference sequence). V lost 5 bases and J lost 2, with 9 bases in between. This CDR3 region has 13 residues. CDR3 DNA sequence: TGTGCCAGCAGCGGCAGAGGTCAAGAGACCCAGTACTTC. Its protein is CASSGRGQETQYF.

V is TRBV11-2 and J is TRBJ1-2, with D unclear. This CDR3 has 13 residues. Looked up from germline, CDR1 is SGHAT and CDR2 is FQNNGV. V lost 5 bases to trimming and J lost 8 bases, with 15 bases between them. The DNA for the CDR3 is TGTGCCAGCAGCGAAAATGCACGTCTAGGCTACACCTTC. This gives the protein CASSENARLGYTF.

V is TRBV4-2 and J is TRBJ1-2; tentatively, D is TRBD1 (5 bases). Germline CDR1 reads LGHNA; CDR2 reads YNFKEQ. The CDR3 has 13 residues. V was trimmed by 1 base and J by 6 bases, leaving 9 bases between them. This CDR3 reads CASSQVKTDGYTF. Written as DNA, the CDR3 is TGTGCCAGCAGCCAAGTAAAGACAGATGGCTACACCTTC.